Shown below are 20 T cell receptor beta chains from a single sample sequenced in a study of CD8+ T cells in alopecia areata. Sequencing used cDNA as its template, made by extracting RNA and reverse transcribing it. Sequenced by immunoSEQ multiplex PCR; TCRdb stores in-frame clones only, minus some. Altogether hundreds of thousands of clones are present, 57% being singletons, with the ten largest covering around 0.44%. This specimen consisted of CD4+ T cells sorted from blood, obtained at week 0. The receptor source for this set is a human donor with alopecia areata.

This clone has just a few counts. The chain is built from TRBV4-2 and TRBJ1-1, with 10 bases matching TRBD1. This CDR3 spans 16 amino acids. Germline lookup yields CDR1 LGHNA and CDR2 YNFKEQ. The junction had 3 bases not matched to a gene; V was cut back by 1 base and J by 1 base. The CDR3, as DNA: TGTGCCAGCAGCCAAGGGACAGGGGGTAAGAACACTGAAGCTTTCTTT. Its protein product is CASSQGTGGKNTEAFF.

As for this clone: The same CDR3 can be traced to other DNA sequences in this sample. The CDR3 DNA reads TGCAGCGTTAGTGGCCTGATGAACACTGAAGCTTTCTTT. Residues: CSVSGLMNTEAFF. The chain uses TRBV29-1 and TRBJ1-1; the D is unclear. Germline V gives CDR1 SQVTM, CDR2 ANQGSEA. The germline V and J ends were trimmed by 5 bases and 0 bases, with 10 bases remaining between them. The CDR3 runs to 13 residues.

The table lists this clone with a count of one. The rearrangement uses TRBV10-2 and TRBJ1-5, with a tentative D call TRBD1 (5 bases). V shed 4 bases and J shed 5 bases, with 9 bases lying between them. Germline CDR1 and CDR2: WSHSY and SAAADI. The CDR3 spans 13 residues. CDR3 nucleotide sequence: TGCGCCAGCAGTGGACAGTTAGATCAGCCCCAGCATTTT. Residues: CASSGQLDQPQHF.

This clone was counted a few times. The chain carries TRBV7-2 and TRBJ2-2; the D is unclear. The CDR3 has 14 amino acids. The V gene's germline CDR1 is SGHTA and CDR2 FQGNSA. V gave up 3 bases and J gave up 0 bases, with 5 bases separating them. CDR3 protein: CASSFSTNTGELFF. CDR3 nucleotides: TGTGCCAGCAGCTTCTCAACGAACACCGGGGAGCTGTTTTTT.

V gene TRBV30 combines with J gene TRBJ2-7; 9 positions match TRBD1. The CDR3 is made up of 15 amino acids. Per the germline V gene, CDR1 is GTSNPN and CDR2 is SVGIG (reference sequence). V shed 3 bases, J shed 0 bases, and the junction held 6 bases outside the gene matches. The CDR3 DNA reads TGTGCCTGGAGCTCCGGACAGGGGAGCTCCTACGAGCAGTACTTC. Protein: CAWSSGQGSSYEQYF.

The genes are TRBV30 and TRBJ2-1; TRBD1 or TRBD2 may be the D gene (5 bases each). Trimming removed 0 bases from V and 6 bases from J, with 15 bases in between. The germline V gene has CDR1 GTSNPN and CDR2 SVGIG (reference sequence). The CDR3 runs 15 residues. CDR3 coding DNA: TGTGCCTGGAGTGTGATAGATGGGGGACGCAATGAGCAGTTCTTC. Translating gives CAWSVIDGGRNEQFF.

V is TRBV30 and J is TRBJ2-2, with TRBD2 identical over 13 bases. Germline-derived CDR1 and CDR2 are GTSNPN and SVGIG (reference sequence). The CDR3 is 18 residues long. V lost 0 bases, J lost 4 bases, and 8 bases stayed unmatched. In DNA, the CDR3 is TGTGCCTGGAGTGTCCCCGGACTAGCGGGAGTAGTCACCGGGGAGCTGTTTTTT. This codes for CAWSVPGLAGVVTGELFF.

The rearrangement joins TRBV23-1 to TRBJ2-5, with D perhaps matching TRBD2 (6 bases). TRBV23-1 falls under the ORF class, with uncertain function. Trimming removed 6 bases from V and 4 bases from J, with 12 bases in between. The CDR3 contains 13 residues. CDR3 DNA sequence: TGCGCCAGCAGACCTCGACTAGTAGAGACCCAGTACTTC. It is translated as CASRPRLVETQYF.

This clone was observed a few times. The rearrangement uses TRBV29-1 and TRBJ2-1; D call uncertain. The CDR3 has 12 amino acids. Deletions cut 3 bases from V and 9 bases from J, with 12 bases between. Germline CDR1 SQVTM, CDR2 ANQGSEA. The CDR3 nucleotides read TGCAGCGTTGAGGTCAGGTTGGGTGAGCAGTTCTTC. Translated: CSVEVRLGEQFF.

V is TRBV29-1 and J is TRBJ2-1, with D maybe TRBD1 (6 bases). The germline CDR1 and CDR2 sequences are SQVTM and ANQGSEA. The CDR3 runs to 13 residues. Trimming pared 6 bases from V and 5 bases from J, leaving 14 bases between. CDR3 sequence (DNA): TGCAGCGTGGAGCGGACAGCTGACAATGAGCAGTTCTTC. Translated: CSVERTADNEQFF.

This clone appeared a single time. The chain is built from TRBV5-1 and TRBJ1-1; D might be TRBD1 (5 bases). This CDR3 is built from 14 residues. Trimming removed 1 base at V and 6 bases at J, with 13 bases between. Germline V gene sequence: CDR1 SGHRS, CDR2 YFSETQ. The CDR3 sequence is CASSLRQGDSEAFF. The CDR3 DNA reads as TGCGCCAGCAGCTTGCGGCAGGGTGATTCTGAAGCTTTCTTT.

This clone was observed a single time. The V and J genes are TRBV4-1 and TRBJ2-5; TRBD2 might be the D (5 bases). Germline CDR1 reads MGHRA; CDR2 reads YSYEKL. The CDR3 is 14 residues long. V was cut by 4 bases and J by 5 bases, with 14 bases left in between. DNA for the CDR3: TGCGCCAGCAGCCGGCAGAGGGTTGGGGAGACCCAGTACTTC. Protein sequence: CASSRQRVGETQYF.

The chain employs TRBV6-5 and TRBJ2-5, with D possibly called TRBD1 or TRBD2 (7 bases each). The V and J ends lost 5 bases and 2 bases respectively, with 15 bases between them. The CDR3 is 15 residues long. The germline V gene encodes CDR1 MNHEY and CDR2 SVGAGI. The CDR3 DNA reads TGTGCCAGCAGTCCCGGGGGGACAGCTCAAGAGACCCAGTACTTC. Protein: CASSPGGTAQETQYF.

Worth noting for this clone: Additional DNA sequences in this sample encode the identical CDR3. The CDR3 spells CASSYSGSGANVLTF. DNA for the CDR3: TGTGCCAGCAGTTACTCAGGGTCTGGGGCCAACGTCCTGACTTTC. V is TRBV6-5 and J is TRBJ2-6; the D is unclear. The germline CDR1 and CDR2 sequences are MNHEY and SVGAGI. The CDR3 covers 15 residues. The V end was cut by 0 bases, the J end by 1 base, with 4 bases between.

The rearrangement uses TRBV29-1 and TRBJ2-1; the match to TRBD2 covers 14 bases. This CDR3 comprises 16 residues. Germline CDR1 is SQVTM and CDR2 is ANQGSEA. Losses at the gene ends were 5 bases for V and 3 bases for J; bases not matched to a gene: 6. The CDR3 reads CSVRGLAGDSYNEQFF. The CDR3 DNA follows: TGCAGCGTTAGGGGACTAGCGGGAGATAGCTACAATGAGCAGTTCTTC.

Only a few counts were recorded for this clone. The CDR3 nucleotides read TGTGCCATCAGTGGCCGGGACAGGGAGAACCGTCAGTTCTTC. This codes for CAISGRDRENRQFF. The V gene is TRBV10-3, the J gene TRBJ2-1; TRBD1 matches at 9 bases. V was pared by 4 bases and J by 13 bases, with 11 bases of the junction left unmatched. CDR1 ENHRY and CDR2 SYGVKD come from the germline V gene. The CDR3 has 14 amino acids.

The chain is built from TRBV27 and TRBJ1-6; 9 bases align to TRBD1. V lost 5 bases, J lost 9 bases, and 5 bases stayed unmatched. This CDR3 contains 14 residues. Germline V gene data show CDR1 as MNHEY and CDR2 as SMNVEV (reference sequence). The CDR3 spells CASSQQGAGSPLHF. The CDR3 DNA follows: TGTGCCAGCAGTCAACAGGGGGCCGGTTCACCCCTCCACTTT.

This clone turned up a few times. The chain links TRBV29-1 to TRBJ2-3, with unresolved D. V was clipped by 7 bases and J by 2 bases, with 16 bases between them. This CDR3 is 14 amino acids long. From germline, CDR1 is SQVTM and CDR2 ANQGSEA. CDR3 protein: CSAAVSPHTDTQYF. Written as DNA, the CDR3 is TGCAGCGCCGCCGTCAGTCCGCACACAGATACGCAGTATTTT.

The chain carries TRBV6-5 and TRBJ1-1; weak D call: TRBD1 (5 bases). Germline V gene data show CDR1 as MNHEY and CDR2 as SVGAGI. Trimming left V 2 bases short and J 5 bases short, with 12 bases between. This CDR3 comprises 14 residues. The CDR3 DNA follows: TGTGCCAGCAGTTACGAGCCAAGGGGTACTGAAGCTTTCTTT. This gives the protein CASSYEPRGTEAFF.

The chain uses TRBV10-3 and TRBJ1-1; D not resolved. Germline-derived CDR1 and CDR2 are ENHRY and SYGVKD. The CDR3 covers 14 residues. Between the trimmed V and J ends, which lost 0 bases and 5 bases, there was a span of 10 bases. The CDR3 coding sequence is TGTGCCATCAGTGAGTCGGTGGAGCTAACTGAAGCTTTCTTT. Translating it yields CAISESVELTEAFF.